This TCR beta chain originates from a study of shared clonotypes between healthy human individuals. Study-wide context: CD4 naive and memory got three plates each, CD8 naive two, CD8 memory one.

Germline values: CDR1 SGDLS, CDR2 YYNGEE. The CDR3 consists of 14 residues. Trimming cost V 0 bases and J 2 bases, with 9 bases left between them. Profiled with immunoSEQ multiplex PCR; TCRdb holds only in-frame clones, not every one. In the table there are about 2 million clones, approximately 95% of which are singletons. Concerning this clone itself: Its antigen is as yet unknown. The sample has other DNA sequences that encode this CDR3 too.

Naive-designated CD8 cells lacked CD45RO, were positively enriched for CCR7, and omitted terminally differentiated effector memory CD45RA+ cells. Notes on the study in general: Sequencing depth was predicted to influence how clonotypes are shared among donors. Sampling covered blood only; tissue repertoires likely differ. In a few donors, approximately 5% of naive CD4 clonotypes appeared in common.

The genes are TRBV9 and TRBJ2-7, with a possible D match to TRBD1 (5 bases). This sequence originates from a man younger than 35 in good health. Sequencing was carried out using naive CD8+ T cells sorted from blood. The CDR3 loop reads CASSVGGSAYEQYF. CDR3 DNA sequence: TGTGCCAGCAGCGTAGGGGGCAGTGCCTACGAGCAGTACTTC.